A single sample is the source of the 26 T cell receptor beta chains below, sequenced in a study of shared clonotypes between healthy human individuals. Here immunoSEQ multiplex PCR was the method, and the copy in TCRdb shows in-frame clones only, minus some. The sample records roughly 2,000,000 clones, around 95% being singletons. CD45RO-negative, CCR7-positively selected cells formed the naive CD8 fraction, excluding terminally differentiated effector memory CD45RA+ cells. Sequencing was carried out using naive CD8+ T cells from PBMCs. The receptors were gathered from a man younger than 35 in good health. Some clones in this sample may be carry-over from other donors' samples.

The rearrangement joins TRBV5-1 to TRBJ2-7; 7 nucleotides align to TRBD1. Germline CDR1 SGHRS, CDR2 YFSETQ. The trim removed 1 base at V and 5 bases at J, leaving 12 bases unmatched. This CDR3 spans 16 amino acids. The CDR3: CASSLFFETGQDEQYF. The CDR3 nucleotides read TGCGCCAGCAGCTTGTTTTTTGAGACAGGGCAGGACGAGCAGTACTTC.

The genes are TRBV7-3 and TRBJ2-1; 7 nucleotides align to TRBD2. Germline V gene sequence: CDR1 SGHTA, CDR2 FQGTGA. The CDR3 has 14 residues. V shed 5 bases, J shed 3 bases, and the junction held 4 bases outside the gene matches. The DNA for the CDR3 is TGTGCCAGCAGCGAAGCGGGACTCTACAATGAGCAGTTCTTC. This encodes CASSEAGLYNEQFF.

The chain carries TRBV4-1 and TRBJ2-7; unclear D gene. Germline V gene lookup returns CDR1 MGHRA and CDR2 YSYEKL. Between the trimmed V and J ends, which lost 1 base and 0 bases, there was a span of 7 bases. The CDR3 is 14 amino acids. The CDR3 bases are TGCGCCAGCAGCCAAGGCGGCATCTCCTACGAGCAGTACTTC. This translates into CASSQGGISYEQYF.

With regard to this clone: The sample has other DNA sequences that encode this CDR3 too. The chain recombines TRBV4-3 with TRBJ2-7; D is perhaps TRBD1 (5 bases). This CDR3 contains 15 residues. Germline CDR1 reads LGHNA; CDR2 reads YSLEER. V dropped 0 bases and J dropped 4 bases, with 13 bases sitting between them. Here the CDR3 reads CASSQDLDSLYEQYF. The CDR3 DNA follows: TGCGCCAGCAGCCAAGATCTCGACAGCCTATACGAGCAGTACTTC.

This clone was counted a single time. The CDR3, as DNA: TGTGCCAGCAGCTCGACAAGGACTAGCGACACCTACGAGCAGTACTTC. Its translation is CASSSTRTSDTYEQYF. The rearrangement links TRBV7-9 to TRBJ2-7; TRBD2 matches at 9 bases. The CDR3 is 16 amino acids. From germline, CDR1 is SEHNR and CDR2 FQNEAQ (reference sequence). Trimming at V came to 4 bases and at J to 2 bases, leaving 9 bases not matched to a gene.

V usage is TRBV27 and J usage is TRBJ1-6; possible D gene TRBD1, 6 bases. The CDR3 totals 14 residues. Germline V gene lookup returns CDR1 MNHEY and CDR2 SMNVEV (reference sequence). Trimming pared 9 bases from V and 13 bases from J, leaving 22 bases between. The CDR3 loop reads CASSQGSLGTPLHF. The CDR3, as DNA: TGTGCCAGTTCTCAGGGGTCGCTGGGAACTCCCCTCCACTTT.

The V call is TRBV9, the J call TRBJ1-5, with 12 bases fitting TRBD1. Germline V gene data show CDR1 as SGDLS and CDR2 as YYNGEE. The CDR3 has 17 amino acids. V dropped 0 bases and J dropped 2; count of bases not matched to a gene: 3. The CDR3 loop is CASSVDGTGGGNQPQHF. The CDR3 DNA reads TGTGCCAGCAGCGTAGATGGGACAGGGGGCGGCAATCAGCCCCAGCATTTT. Full variable domain (remainder filled in from reference TRBV9 and TRBJ1-5): DSGVTQTPKHLITATGQRVTLRCSPRSGDLSVYWYQQSLDQGLQFLIQYYNGEERAKGNILERFSAQQFPDLHSELNLSSLELGDSALYFCASSVDGTGGGNQPQHFGDGTRLSIL.

The V gene is TRBV7-9, the J gene TRBJ1-3, with D maybe TRBD1 (5 bases). This CDR3 has 17 amino acids. Germline CDR1 reads SEHNR; CDR2 reads FQNEAQ (reference sequence). Trimming removed 1 base from V and 2 bases from J, with 15 bases in between. The CDR3: CASSLGDQVTPGNTIYF. In DNA, the CDR3 is TGTGCCAGCAGCTTAGGGGACCAGGTTACCCCTGGAAACACCATATATTTT.

The chain has TRBV19 and TRBJ1-2; tentatively, D is TRBD1 (6 bases). This CDR3 is built from 16 residues. CDR1 and CDR2 from the germline V gene are LNHDA and SQIVND (reference sequence). The V gene lost 5 bases and the J gene lost 2 bases, with 18 bases spanning the gap. CDR3: CASSSPGVAVNYGYTF. CDR3 nucleotides: TGTGCCAGTAGTTCCCCAGGGGTGGCGGTAAACTATGGCTACACCTTC.

The chain employs TRBV29-1 and TRBJ2-1, with 9 bases aligning to TRBD2. This CDR3 has 15 amino acids. CDR1 is SQVTM and CDR2 is ANQGSEA in the germline V gene. Germline trimming cut 4 bases from V and 9 bases from J; bases unmatched to any gene: 13. CDR3 bases: TGCAGCGTTGTCAGGTTAGCGGGAGAGCGAGGTGAGCAGTTCTTC. It yields the protein CSVVRLAGERGEQFF.

CDR3: CASTVAGATDTQYF. CDR3 in DNA: TGTGCCAGCACCGTAGCGGGAGCGACAGATACGCAGTATTTT. The rearrangement links TRBV27 to TRBJ2-3, with 9 bases identical to TRBD2. V was clipped by 7 bases and J by 3 bases; unmatched bases: 5. Germline CDR1 and CDR2: MNHEY and SMNVEV (reference sequence). This CDR3 is 14 amino acids long.

The V call is TRBV10-1, the J call TRBJ2-7, with 7 bases aligning to TRBD1. The length of the CDR3 is 13 residues. CDR1 WNHNN and CDR2 SYGVQD come from the germline V gene (reference sequence). With V trimmed by 2 bases and J by 3 bases, 1 base remained unmatched. The CDR3 coding sequence is TGCGCCAGCAGTGAGGCAGGGGGCTACGAGCAGTACTTC. Protein: CASSEAGGYEQYF.

This clone was detected only once. The CDR3 sequence: CASSLGIHLEQYF. CDR3 in DNA: TGTGCCAGCAGTTTAGGGATCCACCTAGAGCAGTACTTC. The chain combines TRBV27 with TRBJ2-7; D gene ambiguous. Germline lookup yields CDR1 MNHEY and CDR2 SMNVEV (reference sequence). This CDR3 comprises 13 residues. The V end was cut by 2 bases, the J end by 7 bases, with 12 bases between.

With regard to this clone: This CDR3 is also generated by other DNA sequences in the sample. V and J are TRBV19 and TRBJ2-1; the D is unclear. V gave up 3 bases and J gave up 3 bases, with 9 bases separating them. CDR1 is LNHDA and CDR2 is SQIVND in the germline V gene (reference sequence). The CDR3 runs 14 residues. The CDR3 DNA reads as TGTGCCAGTAGTATGTCCACCAGCTACAATGAGCAGTTCTTC. Translating it yields CASSMSTSYNEQFF.

The chain recombines TRBV7-8 with TRBJ2-7, with 11 bases that match TRBD1. This CDR3 has 14 residues. Germline trimming cut 1 base from V and 6 bases from J; bases unmatched to any gene: 2. CDR1 and CDR2 (germline): SGHVS, FQNEAQ. CDR3 sequence (DNA): TGTGCCAGCAGCTTAGGGACAGGGGGCTCCGAGCAGTACTTC. It yields the protein CASSLGTGGSEQYF. Full variable domain (outside the CDR3, taken from reference TRBV7-8 and TRBJ2-7): GAGVSQSPRYKVAKRGQDVALRCDPISGHVSLFWYQQALGQGPEFLTYFQNEAQLDKSGLPSDRFFAERPEGSVSTLKIQRTQQEDSAVYLCASSLGTGGSEQYFGPGTRLTVT.

V and J are TRBV9 and TRBJ2-3; D is perhaps TRBD2 (6 bases). The germline V and J ends were trimmed by 4 bases and 3 bases, with 18 bases remaining between them. The CDR3 is 16 residues long. Germline CDR1 is SGDLS and CDR2 is YYNGEE. In DNA form, the CDR3 reads TGTGCCAGCAGCTCCCTCGGAGGACTAAGGACAGATACGCAGTATTTT. It codes for CASSSLGGLRTDTQYF. Using reference TRBV9 and TRBJ2-3 for the parts outside the CDR3, the full variable domain is DSGVTQTPKHLITATGQRVTLRCSPRSGDLSVYWYQQSLDQGLQFLIQYYNGEERAKGNILERFSAQQFPDLHSELNLSSLELGDSALYFCASSSLGGLRTDTQYFGPGTRLTVL.

The gene calls are TRBV27 and TRBJ2-1; D not certain. CDR1 and CDR2 (germline): MNHEY, SMNVEV (reference sequence). V lost 6 bases to trimming and J lost 5 bases, with 8 bases between them. The CDR3 is 12 residues long. The CDR3 nucleotides read TGTGCCAGCAGGGAACTCGACAATGAGCAGTTCTTC. Its protein product is CASRELDNEQFF.

This clone appeared a single time. The rearrangement links TRBV13 to TRBJ2-2, with 8 bases aligning to TRBD2. CDR1 and CDR2 (germline): PRHDT, FYEKMQ (reference sequence). There are 18 residues in the CDR3. Trimming took 10 bases from V and 2 from J; bases not matched to a gene: 18. DNA of the CDR3: TGTGCCACATCGCCGGGGGGGCGACGCGCCCTTAACACCGGGGAGCTGTTTTTT. As protein: CATSPGGRRALNTGELFF.

The chain's CDR3 is CASSNPRTGGSEQYF. Written as DNA, the CDR3 is TGTGCCAGCAGTAACCCCCGGACAGGGGGGAGCGAGCAGTACTTC. The chain recombines TRBV11-2 with TRBJ2-5; 10 positions match TRBD1. The better agreement between TRBJ2-7 and the DNA end casts doubt on the J call. The CDR3 has 15 residues. The germline V gene encodes CDR1 SGHAT and CDR2 FQNNGV.

The V gene is TRBV11-2, the J gene TRBJ1-1; D is perhaps TRBD1 (6 bases). The V gene lost 6 bases and the J gene lost 0 bases, with 23 bases spanning the gap. This CDR3 is 18 amino acids long. Germline CDR1 SGHAT, CDR2 FQNNGV. Written as DNA, the CDR3 is TGTGCCAGCAGAATGGGGACGCGGAGGGGGGTCATGAACACTGAAGCTTTCTTT. It translates to CASRMGTRRGVMNTEAFF.

This sequence joins TRBV9 and TRBJ2-2; tentative D call: TRBD2 (6 bases). CDR1 and CDR2 (germline): SGDLS, YYNGEE. The length of the CDR3 is 17 residues. V was pared by 4 bases and J by 1 base, with 17 bases between. CDR3 amino acids: CASSPRQVAVNTGELFF. The DNA for the CDR3 is TGTGCCAGCAGCCCCCGTCAGGTAGCGGTGAACACCGGGGAGCTGTTTTTT.

The rearrangement uses TRBV7-9 and TRBJ1-1; 7 bases match TRBD1. Losses at the gene ends were 4 bases for V and 9 bases for J; bases not matched to a gene: 8. Per the germline V gene, CDR1 is SEHNR and CDR2 is FQNEAQ (reference sequence). The CDR3 loop spans 13 amino acids. CDR3 bases: TGTGCCAGCAGCTCCCCTCAGGGGGTACAAGCTTTCTTT. The encoded protein is CASSSPQGVQAFF.

The V and J genes are TRBV6-1 and TRBJ2-7, with 7 bases matching TRBD2. CDR3 size: 15 residues. V lost 9 bases to trimming and J lost 5 bases; unmatched junction nucleotides: 16. The V gene's germline CDR1 is MNHNS and CDR2 SASEGT. This CDR3 reads CASSPHEAGVHEQYF. As DNA, the CDR3 is TGTGCCAGTTCCCCCCATGAGGCGGGAGTCCACGAGCAGTACTTC.

The chain is built from TRBV19 and TRBJ2-1, with a tentative D call TRBD2 (5 bases). CDR3 length: 14 amino acids. Germline lookup yields CDR1 LNHDA and CDR2 SQIVND (reference sequence). Trimming removed 8 bases from V and 1 base from J, with 12 bases in between. The CDR3 region has the DNA TGTGCCAGTGCTGTCGGAGGTTCCTACAATGAGCAGTTCTTC. It specifies CASAVGGSYNEQFF.

CDR3 region: CASSSPGLLAQYF. CDR3 sequence (DNA): TGTGCCAGCAGTTCTCCCGGTCTGCTGGCGCAGTACTTC. The chain is built from TRBV27 and TRBJ2-7; D is ambiguous. There are 13 residues in the CDR3. Germline CDR1 is MNHEY and CDR2 is SMNVEV (reference sequence). V was trimmed by 4 bases and J by 9 bases, leaving 16 bases between them.

CDR3 DNA: TGTGCCAGCAGTTTGCGGAGTTGGGGCTACGAGCAGTACTTC. Its protein product is CASSLRSWGYEQYF. This chain uses TRBV28 with TRBJ2-7; D uncertain. Germline loops: CDR1 MDHEN, CDR2 SYDVKM. This CDR3 contains 14 residues. Trimming took 3 bases from V and 3 from J, leaving 12 bases between them.